These 26 T cell receptor beta chains were sequenced from one sample in a study of cytomegalovirus exposure and HLA in healthy donors. Use of 60 Vbeta and 13 Jbeta primers characterized the PCR. TCRdb's copy holds only in-frame clones and misses some; the assay was immunoSEQ multiplex PCR. The sample's table shows 200,000 to 250,000 clones. Sequencing was carried out using PBMCs. Receptors were obtained from a woman aged 25 to 39 in good health and CMV-seropositive.

The J gene is TRBJ2-7, the V gene TRBV4-3; 7 positions match TRBD2. Germline assignment: CDR1 LGHNA and CDR2 YSLEER. Trimming at V came to 0 bases and at J to 5 bases, leaving 7 bases not matched to a gene. The CDR3 sequence is 15 residues long. CDR3 coding DNA: TGCGCCAGCAGCCAAGAGGCGGGAGTCACCCACGAGCAGTACTTC. This gives the protein CASSQEAGVTHEQYF.

The rearrangement joins TRBV7-2 to TRBJ2-1; D might be TRBD1 (5 bases). V shed 1 base and J shed 0 bases, with 10 bases lying between them. CDR1 and CDR2 (germline): SGHTA, FQGNSA. The CDR3 is 16 residues long. The DNA for the CDR3 is TGTGCCAGCAGCTTAGTATCAGGGTCCTCCTACAATGAGCAGTTCTTC. Its protein is CASSLVSGSSYNEQFF. The full variable domain, with the rest looked up from reference TRBV7-2 and TRBJ2-1, is GAGVSQSPSNKVTEKGKDVELRCDPISGHTALYWYRQSLGQGLEFLIYFQGNSAPDKSGLPSDRFSAERTGGSVSTLTIQRTQQEDSAVYLCASSLVSGSSYNEQFFGPGTRLTVL.

The chain has TRBV7-6 and TRBJ1-2; D unresolved. The V end was cut by 2 bases, the J end by 6 bases, with 13 bases between. The CDR3 loop spans 14 amino acids. CDR1 and CDR2 from the germline V gene are SGHVS and FNYEAQ. The CDR3 DNA reads TGTGCCAGCAGCTTAAGCCGAACGGGTCATGGCTACACCTTC. It specifies CASSLSRTGHGYTF.

This rearrangement joins TRBV15 to TRBJ2-1; 8 bases line up with TRBD2. V was clipped by 6 bases and J by 5 bases; unmatched bases: 9. Germline lookup yields CDR1 LNHNV and CDR2 YYDKDF (reference sequence). The CDR3 is 15 residues long. CDR3 sequence: CATSSLVSGDNEQFF. The CDR3 DNA reads as TGTGCCACCAGTTCACTAGTTAGCGGGGACAATGAGCAGTTCTTC.

This chain uses TRBV5-1 with TRBJ2-1; D may be TRBD2 (6 bases). CDR1 and CDR2 from the germline V gene are SGHRS and YFSETQ. The length of the CDR3 is 15 residues. Trimming cost V 3 bases and J 2 bases, with 12 bases left between them. CDR3 protein: CASSSIGEAYNEQFF. CDR3 nucleotides: TGCGCCAGCAGCTCTATAGGGGAGGCCTACAATGAGCAGTTCTTC. The variable domain in full, completed from reference TRBV5-1 and TRBJ2-1, reads KAGVTQTPRYLIKTRGQQVTLSCSPISGHRSVSWYQQTPGQGLQFLFEYFSETQRNKGNFPGRFSGRQFSNSRSEMNVSTLELGDSALYLCASSSIGEAYNEQFFGPGTRLTVL.

The rearrangement joins TRBV12-5 to TRBJ1-2; 11 positions agree with TRBD1. The CDR3 consists of 14 residues. V shed 4 bases and J 7 bases; nucleotides not matched to a gene: 5. Germline V gives CDR1 LGHNT, CDR2 FRNRAP. The DNA for the CDR3 is TGTGCTAGTGGTTCCGGGACAGGGGGTACTGGCTACACCTTC. Protein: CASGSGTGGTGYTF.

This chain connects TRBV10-1 to TRBJ1-4; 9 bases map to TRBD1. Germline trimming cut 3 bases from V and 5 bases from J; bases unmatched to any gene: 4. Looked up from germline, CDR1 is WNHNN and CDR2 is SYGVQD (reference sequence). The CDR3 loop spans 15 amino acids. CDR3 sequence (DNA): TGCGCCAGCAGTGACCCCGGGACAGGGAATGAAAAACTGTTTTTT. Its protein is CASSDPGTGNEKLFF.

The CDR3 DNA follows: TGCGCCAGCAGCTTGGGCGTTCGGCAGGGGGCGCTCGGCTATGGCTACACCTTC. This translates into CASSLGVRQGALGYGYTF. The chain links TRBV5-1 to TRBJ1-2, with 8 bases identical to TRBD1. Trimming removed 0 bases from V and 4 bases from J; junction bases left unmatched: 14. There are 18 residues in the CDR3. The germline V gene has CDR1 SGHRS and CDR2 YFSETQ.

V and J are TRBV12-5 and TRBJ1-5; D gene unclear. Germline CDR1 LGHNT, CDR2 FRNRAP. Trimming took off 1 base at V and 6 bases at J, with 7 bases between the two ends. There are 13 residues in the CDR3. The chain's CDR3 is CASGLARGQPQHF. The CDR3 DNA sequence: TGTGCTAGTGGTTTGGCGCGAGGTCAGCCCCAGCATTTT.

The chain recombines TRBV6-6 with TRBJ2-2; 8 bases agree with TRBD1. J gave up 7 bases and V 8 bases, and 15 bases lay outside the gene matches. Per the germline V gene, CDR1 is MNHNY and CDR2 is SVGAGI (reference sequence). The CDR3 sequence is 16 residues long. In nucleotides, the CDR3 is TGTGCCAGCTCGAAATCTCGGACAGGGACGGACGGGGAGCTGTTTTTT. Its protein is CASSKSRTGTDGELFF.

The chain has TRBV11-2 and TRBJ1-1; D remains ambiguous. Trimming removed 0 bases from V and 5 bases from J, with 10 bases in between. CDR3 size: 14 residues. The germline V gene encodes CDR1 SGHAT and CDR2 FQNNGV. The CDR3 region is CASSLEGGWTEAFF. The CDR3 DNA reads TGTGCCAGCAGCTTAGAGGGAGGATGGACTGAAGCTTTCTTT.

J is TRBJ2-7 and V is TRBV4-1, with 9 bases lining up with TRBD1. Germline CDR1 and CDR2: MGHRA and YSYEKL. This CDR3 region has 16 residues. Losses at the gene ends were 0 bases for V and 2 bases for J; bases not matched to a gene: 5. The chain's CDR3 is CASSQDSRTGAYEQYF. CDR3 bases: TGCGCCAGCAGCCAAGATTCGAGGACAGGGGCCTACGAGCAGTACTTC.

The chain is built from TRBV27 and TRBJ2-1, with TRBD2 matching over 12 bases. Losses at the gene ends were 2 bases for V and 10 bases for J; bases not matched to a gene: 6. The CDR3 sequence is 15 residues long. Germline V lookup: CDR1 MNHEY, CDR2 SMNVEV (reference sequence). CDR3 sequence reads: CASSLLAGGLGEQFF. In DNA form, the CDR3 reads TGTGCCAGCAGTTTACTAGCGGGAGGGCTCGGCGAGCAGTTCTTC.

This sequence joins TRBV19 and TRBJ2-2; 16 bases match TRBD2. CDR3 length: 18 residues. Germline V gene sequence: CDR1 LNHDA, CDR2 SQIVND (reference sequence). The J segment lost 2 bases and the V segment lost 3 bases, leaving 3 bases of the junction unmatched. CDR3: CASSMGLAGGRNTGELFF. The CDR3 DNA follows: TGTGCCAGTAGTATGGGACTAGCGGGGGGGCGTAACACCGGGGAGCTGTTTTTT.

V and J are TRBV6-6 and TRBJ2-1; D is perhaps TRBD2 (6 bases). The ends were cut back, 4 bases at V and 10 bases at J, with 11 bases in the middle. Germline CDR1 reads MNHNY; CDR2 reads SVGAGI (reference sequence). CDR3 size: 12 residues. CDR3 residues: CASSLSGREQFF. In DNA form, the CDR3 reads TGTGCCAGCAGTTTATCCGGGAGAGAGCAGTTCTTC.

This chain uses TRBV5-1 with TRBJ2-7; D unclear. Trimming pared 2 bases from V and 1 base from J, leaving 10 bases between. In germline, CDR1 is SGHRS, CDR2 YFSETQ. This CDR3 region has 14 residues. In DNA form, the CDR3 reads TGCGCCAGCAGCTTCTGGCCCAGATCCTACGAGCAGTACTTC. It is translated as CASSFWPRSYEQYF.

The J gene is TRBJ2-1, the V gene TRBV18, with TRBD1 matching over 8 bases. This CDR3 comprises 13 residues. The germline V gene has CDR1 KGHSH and CDR2 LQKENI. With V trimmed by 4 bases and J by 10 bases, 6 bases remained unmatched. DNA of the CDR3: TGTGCCAGCTCACAGACAGGGGCAACGGAGCAGTTCTTC. Protein sequence: CASSQTGATEQFF.

V gene TRBV7-9 combines with J gene TRBJ2-1; no clear D gene. Germline V gene sequence: CDR1 SEHNR, CDR2 FQNEAQ (reference sequence). The CDR3 consists of 14 residues. V was shortened by 1 base and J by 4 bases, with 8 bases between the two germline ends. DNA of the CDR3: TGTGCCAGCAGCTTAGATACTACTTACAATGAGCAGTTCTTC. Its translation: CASSLDTTYNEQFF. The whole variable domain, filled in from reference TRBV7-9 and TRBJ2-1, reads DTGVSQNPRHKITKRGQNVTFRCDPISEHNRLYWYRQTLGQGPEFLTYFQNEAQLEKSRLLSDRFSAERPKGSFSTLEIQRTEQGDSAMYLCASSLDTTYNEQFFGPGTRLTVL.

The J gene is TRBJ2-3, the V gene TRBV5-4, with D possibly matching TRBD2 (6 bases). Trimming took off 1 base at V and 2 bases at J, with 11 bases between the two ends. The CDR3 covers 15 residues. CDR1 and CDR2 from the germline V gene are SGHNT and YYREEE (reference sequence). As DNA, the CDR3 is TGTGCCAGCAGCTTGAAGGGAGGCTACACAGATACGCAGTATTTT. Protein sequence: CASSLKGGYTDTQYF. Using reference TRBV5-4 and TRBJ2-3 for the parts outside the CDR3, the full variable domain is ETGVTQSPTHLIKTRGQQVTLRCSSQSGHNTVSWYQQALGQGPQFIFQYYREEENGRGNFPPRFSGLQFPNYSSELNVNALELDDSALYLCASSLKGGYTDTQYFGPGTRLTVL.

The chain combines TRBV19 with TRBJ1-1; no definite D call. Germline lookup yields CDR1 LNHDA and CDR2 SQIVND (reference sequence). With 6 bases removed from V and 0 bases from J, the gap between germline ends came to 14 bases. There are 15 residues in the CDR3. The CDR3 loop reads CASSQRLVMNTEAFF. The CDR3 DNA follows: TGTGCCAGTAGCCAAAGACTGGTCATGAACACTGAAGCTTTCTTT.

The chain has TRBV6-6 and TRBJ2-7, with TRBD1 matching 10 bases. The germline V gene encodes CDR1 MNHNY and CDR2 SVGAGI (reference sequence). Losses at the gene ends were 6 bases for V and 3 bases for J; bases not matched to a gene: 8. The CDR3 has 15 residues. The CDR3 nucleotides read TGTGCCAGCAGGGAACCCGGGACAGGGGTCTACGAGCAGTACTTC. Encoded protein: CASREPGTGVYEQYF.

The J gene is TRBJ2-7, the V gene TRBV6-5; maybe TRBD2 (6 bases). CDR3 length: 13 residues. Per the germline V gene, CDR1 is MNHEY and CDR2 is SVGAGI. Trimming left V 0 bases short and J 5 bases short, with 8 bases between. DNA of the CDR3: TGTGCCAGCAGTTACTCGGGACTCCACGAGCAGTACTTC. This codes for CASSYSGLHEQYF.

The rearrangement joins TRBV6-5 to TRBJ1-2; D is uncertain. The CDR3 has 15 amino acids. Germline V gene lookup returns CDR1 MNHEY and CDR2 SVGAGI. V was clipped by 4 bases and J by 2 bases, with 14 bases between them. The CDR3 bases are TGTGCCAGCAGTTCTGGTCAGGCCGGCAACTATGGCTACACCTTC. It is translated as CASSSGQAGNYGYTF.

The genes are TRBV6-1 and TRBJ1-3; the D gene is possibly TRBD1 (6 bases). Germline CDR1 and CDR2: MNHNS and SASEGT. The CDR3 extends over 16 amino acids. V was cut by 3 bases and J by 4 bases, with 16 bases left in between. The CDR3 is CASSDGGRGSGNTIYF. The CDR3 DNA is TGTGCCAGCAGTGATGGGGGCCGGGGCTCGGGAAACACCATATATTTT.

The chain couples TRBV2 to TRBJ1-3; 7 bases are a match to TRBD1. The CDR3 totals 14 residues. V lost 10 bases, J lost 0 bases, and 6 bases stayed unmatched. The germline V gene has CDR1 SNHLY and CDR2 FYNNEI. The DNA of the CDR3 is TGTGCCACGACAGGGAATGACTCTGGAAACACCATATATTTT. Its translation is CATTGNDSGNTIYF.

J is TRBJ1-1 and V is TRBV4-3; D is perhaps TRBD1 (5 bases). The V gene's germline CDR1 is LGHNA and CDR2 YSLEER. The CDR3 is made up of 17 amino acids. Trimming took 0 bases from V and 4 from J, leaving 18 bases between them. This CDR3 reads CASSQDGQGWWGTEAFF. DNA for the CDR3: TGCGCCAGCAGCCAAGATGGGCAGGGATGGTGGGGCACTGAAGCTTTCTTT.